This TCR beta chain stems from a study of control samples from healthy donors and cancer patients. Sequenced by immunoSEQ multiplex PCR; TCRdb stores in-frame clones only, minus some. The sample consists of approximately 190,000 clones, 90% to 95% of them appearing once. The length of the CDR3 is 15 residues. Trimming pared 4 bases from V and 7 bases from J, leaving 17 bases between. CDR1 SEHNR and CDR2 FQNEAQ come from the germline V gene (reference sequence). V usage is TRBV7-9 and J usage is TRBJ1-5; maybe TRBD1 (5 bases). This TCR derives from a man aged 30-40 years in good health. The sequenced sample consisted of blood. The CDR3, as DNA: TGTGCCAGCAGCTCCACGGGGGACGAGGGGCAGCCCCAGCATTTT. Encoded protein: CASSSTGDEGQPQHF. Variable domain in full (rest from reference TRBV7-9 and TRBJ1-5): DTGVSQNPRHKITKRGQNVTFRCDPISEHNRLYWYRQTLGQGPEFLTYFQNEAQLEKSRLLSDRFSAERPKGSFSTLEIQRTEQGDSAMYLCASSSTGDEGQPQHFGDGTRLSIL.